The present entry profiles one TCR beta chain with its context. This clonotype was seen many times. Which antigen it targets is not known. No much larger clonotype is one base removed from it; base qualities were not supplied. For CDR1 and CDR2, the germline V gene lists MGHRA and YSYEKL. Trimming costs V 0 bases and J 3 bases, and their ends lie 9 bases apart. The CDR3 starts with the cysteine, ends with the phenylalanine, and has 15 residues. Solely the CDR3 DNA is kept, with 45 bases framed from the first base. These data belong to a study of regulatory T cells in long-lasting Graves disease (dated by TCRdb to the early 2020s). For the wider study: Newly diagnosed Graves' disease patients had taken antithyroid drugs for less than 3 months. Patients with persistent Graves' disease were compared with patients with newly diagnosed Graves' disease using TCR sequencing and RNA sequencing of peripheral blood. The study was registered as a clinical trial and conducted in China. A total of 35 or so samples were covered by TCR sequencing, comprising some 13 persistent and about 20 newly diagnosed Graves' disease patients. Broad study findings and their caveats: Patients with persistent disease shared more public clonotypes (fewer than 3,000) than newly diagnosed patients did (around 930). Compared with newly diagnosed patients, patients with persistent Graves' disease had lower TCR Shannon entropy and fewer highly expanded clones, which suggests clonal expansion. As a limitation, the authors acknowledged that the small sample size may reduce accuracy. Only the TCR beta chain was sequenced and analyzed. Because the primary lesion, thyroid tissue, could not be accessed, the study looked at peripheral blood alone. Preferential use of TRBV28, TRBJ1-2 and TRBJ2-5 was observed in persistent disease, whereas TRBV20-1 and TRBJ2-1 were favored in newly diagnosed disease.

The sample's time point label is to be understood as: newly diagnosed GD, antithyroid drugs for less than 3 months. For both TCR sequencing and RNA sequencing, RNA was extracted from PBMCs using TRIzol. The diagnosis of Graves' disease was made according to American Thyroid Association guidelines. Recruitment of patients was carried out at an endocrinology department in Xi'an, China. Each patient gave about 9.1 milliliters of peripheral blood, collected in an EDTA anticoagulant tube. Ficoll Paque Plus density gradient separation was used to isolate PBMCs, and no further T cell sorting was done. RNA quality was checked with an Agilent 2100 Bioanalyzer and agarose gel, and concentration with a NanoDrop 2000. The library was generated by multiplex PCR. The instrument given in TCRdb is Illumina HiSeq 4000. To build TCR beta libraries, CDR3 regions were amplified by Arm-PCR using iRepertoire HTBI primers. Gel purification was performed on PCR products prior to sequencing. Per the source publication's procedure: Gene usage analysis of CDR3 amino acid clonotypes relied on the roughly 60 TRBV and about 15 TRBJ segments identified across samples. COPE and FqMerger were used to merge the filtered high-quality paired reads into contigs. BLAST was used to align contigs to IMGT TRBV, TRBD and TRBJ reference genes, and CDR3 was defined according to IMGT. Clonotypes above 0.1% frequency were classified as highly expanded clones. Shannon entropy was used to measure repertoire diversity, and the Gini coefficient was used to measure V-J evenness. Clonotypes shared by more than one individual were considered public. TCRdb reprocessing: public reads trimmed at Q25 with fastp, clones called with MiXCR, in-frame beta chains kept. One record per CDR3 amino acid sequence lists the most common genes and DNA. It is TCRdb's table, rather than the study itself, that gives the V and J calls and clone size. The sample table records 400,000 to 450,000 distinct CDR3 sequences; roughly 15% of these occur just once. The leading ten clones occupy roughly 10% of the sample.

The same data also went into a second study, on T cells in Graves' hyperthyroidism and ophthalmopathy. Per the second study: A patient counted as having stable Graves' hyperthyroidism if no progression to ophthalmopathy occurred over 18 months of follow-up. Hyperthyroidism patients were newly diagnosed, had a disease duration of under 2 months, and were aged 18 to 65 years. The study excluded patients with uncontrolled infections, other autoimmune diseases, pregnancy or lactation. Diagnoses were established on the basis of clinical symptoms, serum thyroxine and TRAb, thyroid ultrasound, and orbital computed tomography. A first-round RT-PCR of the TCR CDR3 used the HTBI primer set with the Qiagen OneStep RT-PCR kit. Most expanded thyroid clonotypes (frequency above 0.001) were also detected in blood, a finding suggesting that blood repertoires may reflect thyroid immune responses. A model built on a 13 V-J signature distinguished ophthalmopathy from stable hyperthyroidism, reaching around 87% sensitivity and 81% to 83% specificity in cross-validation and 80%/75% in testing. During validation, the model predicted progression to ophthalmopathy a median of approximately 7 months ahead of onset, with almost 71% sensitivity and about 75% specificity. To identify distinguishing TCR V-J signatures, a discovery cohort of about a hundred patients was used, comprising 43 with Graves' ophthalmopathy and 57 with stable Graves' hyperthyroidism. An independent validation cohort of around 19 hyperthyroidism patients and 17 patients who later progressed to ophthalmopathy tested prospective prediction of ophthalmopathy. The 100 discovery patients were randomly split 7:3 into training and test sets. The study also compared thyroid tissue and blood T-cell repertoires from several Graves' hyperthyroidism patients. After blood sampling, hyperthyroidism patients were treated with methimazole at a starting dose of 30 mg daily, and ophthalmopathy patients were treated with high-dose intravenous methylprednisolone. Libraries were constructed in a second round of multiplex PCR, after which size selection and purification were performed. The libraries were sequenced on an Illumina HiSeq2000 using paired-end 100 bp reads. SOAPnuke was used to process the raw data, throwing out any read that contained adapters or uncalled bases, had a mean Phred below 15, or lacked an exact constant-primer or identifier match. High-quality paired reads were merged with COPE v1.2.5, and unique nucleotide sequences were defined as clonotypes. Clonotypes were aligned to IMGT TRBV, TRBD and TRBJ reference segments using MiTCR v1.1. The analysis included only V-J combinations with a frequency above 0.0001, which together covered roughly 99% of the repertoires. The TCS score was defined as F50 (clonal expansion) divided by E x V (chaos), with BLOSUM62-based TCRdist calculated between CDR3 peptides within each V-J. Welch's t-statistics and random forest reduced roughly 500 V-J features to about 13, which were used in a naive Bayes classifier (R e1071). No statistical method was used to set the sample size in advance, and investigators knew the group allocation. According to the paper, TCR Vbeta CDR3 sequencing was carried out on more than 120 peripheral blood samples, which came from 40 to 45 ophthalmopathy, some 73 hyperthyroidism and about 17 progressor patients.

The sequencing here drew on peripheral blood mononuclear cells (PBMCs), taken at new diagnosis, from a patient treated with antithyroid drugs. The sequence was obtained from a woman in her twenties or thirties with Graves disease. Donor details come from another sample of the same person, matched by shared clones. The sequence joins TRBV4-1 to TRBJ2-1; the D gene identity is not certain. CDR3 sequence: CASSQEWLDYNEQFF. The DNA is TGCGCCAGCAGCCAAGAATGGTTGGACTACAATGAGCAGTTCTTC.